These 9 T cell receptor beta chains were all obtained from the same sample, sequenced in a study of shared clonotypes between healthy human individuals. Naive CD8 cells were CD45RO-negative, positively selected for CCR7, excluding terminally differentiated effector memory CD45RA+ cells. Repertoires were generated with immunoSEQ multiplex PCR, while TCRdb's copy carries only in-frame clones and drops some. The sample has hundreds of thousands of clones; approximately 96% are singletons. The specimen sequenced was naive CD8+ T cells sorted from blood. The receptor set was obtained from a woman in her twenties or thirties in good health.

The chain has TRBV27 and TRBJ2-4; TRBD1 matches at 10 bases. The CDR3 is 17 residues long. V lost 8 bases and J lost 0; bases outside the gene matches: 10. The germline CDR1 and CDR2 sequences are MNHEY and SMNVEV (reference sequence). The CDR3 spells CASCRTGGPIAKNIQYF. The CDR3 DNA follows: TGTGCCAGCTGCAGGACAGGGGGACCTATAGCCAAAAACATTCAGTACTTC.

DNA of the CDR3: TGCGCCAGCAGGTCTGGAAACACCATATATTTT. Protein product: CASRSGNTIYF. This chain connects TRBV10-2 to TRBJ1-3; the D is unclear. CDR1 and CDR2 (germline): WSHSY, SAAADI. This CDR3 spans 11 amino acids. V was pared by 6 bases and J by 1 base, with 1 base between.

The chain links TRBV6-6 to TRBJ2-6; possible D gene TRBD2, 6 bases. Germline lookup yields CDR1 MNHNY and CDR2 SVGAGI (reference sequence). Trimming took 8 bases from V and 0 from J, leaving 11 bases between them. The CDR3 is made up of 15 amino acids. The CDR3 DNA reads TGTGCCAGCTCCTGGGGGGTCTCTGGGGCCAACGTCCTGACTTTC. It yields the protein CASSWGVSGANVLTF.

V gene TRBV28 combines with J gene TRBJ1-5, with 7 nucleotides matching TRBD1. Germline loops: CDR1 MDHEN, CDR2 SYDVKM. Losses at the gene ends were 4 bases for V and 2 bases for J; bases not matched to a gene: 2. The CDR3 is 14 amino acids. CDR3 sequence (DNA): TGTGCCAGCAGTTCCACAGGGGGCAATCAGCCCCAGCATTTT. This gives the protein CASSSTGGNQPQHF.

The V and J genes are TRBV15 and TRBJ1-4; TRBD1 matches at 12 bases. The V gene end was trimmed by 5 bases and the J gene end by 8 bases; junction bases not matched to a gene: 3. From germline, CDR1 is LNHNV and CDR2 YYDKDF (reference sequence). The CDR3 loop spans 14 amino acids. CDR3 residues: CATSWDRGREKLFF. The CDR3 DNA is TGTGCCACCAGCTGGGACAGGGGGCGCGAAAAACTGTTTTTT.

Comment on this clone: Other DNA sequences of this sample code for an identical CDR3. The chain is built from TRBV13 and TRBJ2-5; no clear D. Trimming cost V 1 base and J 2 bases, with 5 bases left between them. CDR1 and CDR2 from the germline V gene are PRHDT and FYEKMQ (reference sequence). CDR3 size: 13 residues. In DNA form, the CDR3 reads TGTGCCAGCAGCTTAGTTCCACAAGAGACCCAGTACTTC. It translates to CASSLVPQETQYF.

The genes are TRBV28 and TRBJ2-1; 9 bases line up with TRBD1. The germline V gene has CDR1 MDHEN and CDR2 SYDVKM. With 6 bases clipped from V and 9 bases from J, the junction kept 12 bases outside the gene matches. This CDR3 has 15 amino acids. The CDR3 bases are TGTGCCAGCAGGGCCACGACAGGGGGATTTGGTGAGCAGTTCTTC. Translation gives CASRATTGGFGEQFF.

This chain links TRBV2 with TRBJ1-3; D gene unclear. This CDR3 is built from 15 residues. Trimming cost V 5 bases and J 0 bases, with 11 bases left between them. CDR1 and CDR2 (germline): SNHLY, FYNNEI. DNA for the CDR3: TGTGCCAGCAGTTATGGCGACGACTCTGGAAACACCATATATTTT. Amino acid sequence: CASSYGDDSGNTIYF.

The J gene is TRBJ1-6, the V gene TRBV5-8, with TRBD1 matching 10 bases. V was pared by 3 bases and J by 10 bases, with 7 bases of the junction left unmatched. The CDR3 extends over 15 amino acids. CDR1 and CDR2 (germline): SGHTS, YDEGEE. DNA for the CDR3: TGTGCCAGCAGCTCCATGACAGGGGGCTTGTCACCCCTCCACTTT. Protein product: CASSSMTGGLSPLHF.